The 32 T cell receptor beta chains given below trace back to one sample, sequenced in a study of T cells after posttransplantation cyclophosphamide (dated by TCRdb to about 2016). The library was built by means of the immunoSEQ multiplex PCR assay. TCRdb holds this immuneACCESS table with in-frame rearrangements only. Some clones are missing; in checked studies, unresolved V genes explain under half, and the rest has no known cause. This sample lists more than 5,500 clones; 95% to 98% were detected once. The ten largest clones capture approximately 0.9% of the sample. The material sequenced was memory CD4+ T cells sorted from PBMCs. These receptor sequences come from a middle-aged man in good health, CMV-negative, and a related stem cell transplant donor.

The chain recombines TRBV5-1 with TRBJ1-1; D gene unclear. CDR1 and CDR2 (germline): SGHRS, YFSETQ. Trimming stripped 0 bases from V and 0 bases from J, with 18 bases between. The CDR3 sequence is 18 residues long. The CDR3 is CASSLEVGGSTLNTEAFF. The DNA of the CDR3 is TGCGCCAGCAGCTTGGAGGTCGGCGGGTCGACTTTGAACACTGAAGCTTTCTTT.

The chain uses TRBV5-4 and TRBJ2-5, with 9 bases aligning to TRBD2. Germline V gene lookup returns CDR1 SGHNT and CDR2 YYREEE (reference sequence). The CDR3 totals 17 residues. V was pared by 4 bases and J by 3 bases, with 13 bases of the junction left unmatched. The CDR3, as DNA: TGTGCCAGCAGCCCTCTACCCGAGCTAGCGGGAAAAGAGACCCAGTACTTC. It specifies CASSPLPELAGKETQYF.

The chain uses TRBV2 and TRBJ1-2; D gene unclear. The length of the CDR3 is 12 residues. The germline CDR1 and CDR2 sequences are SNHLY and FYNNEI. V was cut by 11 bases and J by 5 bases, with 15 bases left in between. CDR3 amino acids: CAPGSGMYGYTF. DNA of the CDR3: TGTGCCCCGGGATCCGGGATGTATGGCTACACCTTC. The full variable domain, with the rest looked up from reference TRBV2 and TRBJ1-2, is EPEVTQTPSHQVTQMGQEVILRCVPISNHLYFYWYRQILGQKVEFLVSFYNNEISEKSEIFDDQFSVERPDGSNFTLKIRSTKLEDSAMYFCAPGSGMYGYTFGSGTRLTVV.

This chain connects TRBV9 to TRBJ1-1, with 7 bases matching TRBD1. V trimming: 4 bases; J trimming: 0 bases; junction bases outside the gene matches: 6. There are 15 residues in the CDR3. Germline V gene data show CDR1 as SGDLS and CDR2 as YYNGEE. CDR3 loop: CASSTQDRLNTEAFF. The CDR3 nucleotides read TGTGCCAGCAGCACCCAGGACAGGCTGAACACTGAAGCTTTCTTT. The complete variable domain, with remaining parts taken from reference TRBV9 and TRBJ1-1, reads DSGVTQTPKHLITATGQRVTLRCSPRSGDLSVYWYQQSLDQGLQFLIQYYNGEERAKGNILERFSAQQFPDLHSELNLSSLELGDSALYFCASSTQDRLNTEAFFGQGTRLTVV.

The chain carries TRBV6-1 and TRBJ2-3; 7 bases are shared with TRBD1. The CDR3 sequence is 13 residues long. The germline CDR1 and CDR2 sequences are MNHNS and SASEGT. V gave up 0 bases and J gave up 11 bases; unmatched junction bases: 5. CDR3 in DNA: TGTGCCAGCAGTGAAGCGGGCCGGGACAGGCAGTATTTT. Protein sequence: CASSEAGRDRQYF.

The rearrangement uses TRBV7-9 and TRBJ1-1; no clear D gene. Trimming left V 5 bases short and J 0 bases short, with 7 bases between. Germline lookup yields CDR1 SEHNR and CDR2 FQNEAQ (reference sequence). The CDR3 sequence is 13 residues long. In DNA form, the CDR3 reads TGTGCCAGCAGCCCTGAGGTGAACACTGAAGCTTTCTTT. Its protein product is CASSPEVNTEAFF.

The chain recombines TRBV9 with TRBJ2-7; D call uncertain. The CDR3 totals 13 residues. Germline V lookup: CDR1 SGDLS, CDR2 YYNGEE. Trimming removed 4 bases at V and 3 bases at J, with 11 bases between. The CDR3: CASSPRPGYEQYF. Here the CDR3 DNA reads TGTGCCAGCAGCCCACGACCGGGCTACGAGCAGTACTTC.

The V gene is TRBV7-2, the J gene TRBJ2-3, with 9 bases lining up with TRBD1. V trimming: 1 base; J trimming: 7 bases; junction bases outside the gene matches: 3. Germline CDR1 is SGHTA and CDR2 is FQGNSA. The CDR3 is made up of 14 amino acids. CDR3 nucleotide sequence: TGTGCCAGCAGCTTAGACAGGGGGCTGAATACGCAGTATTTT. Translation gives CASSLDRGLNTQYF. Drawing the rest from reference TRBV7-2 and TRBJ2-3, the complete variable domain is GAGVSQSPSNKVTEKGKDVELRCDPISGHTALYWYRQSLGQGLEFLIYFQGNSAPDKSGLPSDRFSAERTGGSVSTLTIQRTQQEDSAVYLCASSLDRGLNTQYFGPGTRLTVL.

The V call is TRBV28, the J call TRBJ2-3, with 10 bases matching TRBD2. The CDR3 is 17 amino acids. Trimming at V came to 6 bases and at J to 2 bases, leaving 11 bases not matched to a gene. In germline, CDR1 is MDHEN, CDR2 SYDVKM. The CDR3 DNA is TGTGCCAGCAGCAACTTGAGCGGGAGGGGATTCACAGATACGCAGTATTTT. Translation gives CASSNLSGRGFTDTQYF.

CDR3 in DNA: TGCGCCAGCAGTGAGGTACTAGTGAACAATGAGCAGTTCTTC. Its translation: CASSEVLVNNEQFF. This chain uses TRBV10-2 with TRBJ2-1, with D possibly matching TRBD2 (5 bases). The length of the CDR3 is 14 residues. Trimming cost V 2 bases and J 5 bases, with 10 bases left between them. Germline loops: CDR1 WSHSY, CDR2 SAAADI.

V usage is TRBV27 and J usage is TRBJ2-3; D unclear. In germline, CDR1 is MNHEY, CDR2 SMNVEV (reference sequence). This CDR3 has 14 residues. V was trimmed by 2 bases and J by 2 bases, leaving 8 bases between them. CDR3 in amino acids: CASSLGQTTDTQYF. The CDR3 DNA sequence: TGTGCCAGCAGTTTAGGGCAGACCACAGATACGCAGTATTTT.

The chain employs TRBV18 and TRBJ1-1, with a possible D match to TRBD1 (5 bases). CDR1 and CDR2 from the germline V gene are KGHSH and LQKENI. Trimming stripped 4 bases from V and 4 bases from J, with 19 bases between. The CDR3 covers 16 residues. The CDR3 spells CASSLKARGLTTEAFF. CDR3 in DNA: TGTGCCAGCTCACTAAAAGCTAGGGGATTGACCACTGAAGCTTTCTTT.

The V gene is TRBV21-1, the J gene TRBJ1-3; the table's D call of TRBD1 was not tested on the DNA. TRBV21-1 is deemed a pseudogene. The CDR3 covers 18 residues. The CDR3 DNA is TGTGCCAGCGGACGGGGACAGGGGACAAGCCTTCGCGGAAACACCATATATTTT. This encodes CASGRGQGTSLRGNTIYF.

The chain has TRBV11-2 and TRBJ2-1; 11 nucleotides align to TRBD2. The J segment lost 6 bases and the V segment lost 0 bases, leaving 1 base of the junction unmatched. The germline V gene has CDR1 SGHAT and CDR2 FQNNGV. The CDR3 has 15 amino acids. DNA for the CDR3: TGTGCCAGCAGCTTAGAACTAGCGGGGGCCAATGAGCAGTTCTTC. This gives the protein CASSLELAGANEQFF. The full variable domain, its missing parts supplied by reference TRBV11-2 and TRBJ2-1, is EAGVAQSPRYKIIEKRQSVAFWCNPISGHATLYWYQQILGQGPKLLIQFQNNGVVDDSQLPKDRFSAERLKGVDSTLKIQPAKLEDSAVYLCASSLELAGANEQFFGPGTRLTVL.

Details on this clone: This sample includes further DNA sequences coding for the same CDR3. CDR3 residues: CASTRIAGNQETQYF. The CDR3 DNA reads as TGCGCCAGCACACGGATAGCGGGGAATCAAGAGACCCAGTACTTC. V is TRBV5-1 and J is TRBJ2-5; 8 nucleotides match TRBD2. Germline trimming cut 6 bases from V and 2 bases from J; bases unmatched to any gene: 9. The CDR3 has 15 amino acids. From germline, CDR1 is SGHRS and CDR2 YFSETQ.

The chain uses TRBV28 and TRBJ2-2; the D is unclear. CDR3 length: 14 residues. V lost 5 bases to trimming and J lost 3 bases, with 10 bases between them. Germline values: CDR1 MDHEN, CDR2 SYDVKM. Here the CDR3 reads CASSLHTDTGELFF. CDR3 nucleotide sequence: TGTGCCAGCAGTCTCCATACTGACACCGGGGAGCTGTTTTTT.

The rearrangement joins TRBV19 to TRBJ2-7; 10 bases are shared with TRBD2. This CDR3 is built from 12 residues. Germline trimming cut 5 bases from V and 7 bases from J; bases unmatched to any gene: 2. Germline V gene sequence: CDR1 LNHDA, CDR2 SQIVND (reference sequence). The CDR3 nucleotides are TGTGCCAGTAGTCGGACTAGCGGTGAGCAGTACTTC. Its translation is CASSRTSGEQYF. The full variable domain, completed using reference TRBV19 and TRBJ2-7, is DGGITQSPKYLFRKEGQNVTLSCEQNLNHDAMYWYRQDPGQGLRLIYYSQIVNDFQKGDIAEGYSVSREKKESFPLTVTSAQKNPTAFYLCASSRTSGEQYFGPGTRLTVT.

V gene TRBV20-1 combines with J gene TRBJ1-2, with TRBD1 matching over 12 bases. The germline V gene encodes CDR1 DFQATT and CDR2 SNEGSKA (reference sequence). The CDR3 totals 11 residues. V lost 8 bases and J lost 7; bases outside the gene matches: 2. The CDR3 region is CSRDRGLGYTF. The CDR3 DNA follows: TGCAGTAGGGACAGGGGGCTTGGCTACACCTTC.

This chain joins TRBV7-2 and TRBJ2-7; 8 nucleotides match TRBD1. V lost 4 bases and J lost 7; bases outside the gene matches: 3. Germline values: CDR1 SGHTA, CDR2 FQGNSA. The CDR3 runs 12 residues. CDR3 protein: CASSYRQGEQYF. In nucleotides, the CDR3 is TGTGCCAGCAGCTATCGACAGGGGGAGCAGTACTTC. Looking up the rest from reference TRBV7-2 and TRBJ2-7 gives the full variable domain: GAGVSQSPSNKVTEKGKDVELRCDPISGHTALYWYRQSLGQGLEFLIYFQGNSAPDKSGLPSDRFSAERTGGSVSTLTIQRTQQEDSAVYLCASSYRQGEQYFGPGTRLTVT.

J is TRBJ2-7 and V is TRBV30; possible D gene TRBD2, 5 bases. Germline CDR1 and CDR2: GTSNPN and SVGIG (reference sequence). Trimming pared 2 bases from V and 4 bases from J, leaving 12 bases between. CDR3 length equals 13 residues. CDR3 coding DNA: TGTGCCTGGAGTAGCGGAGCAAGATACGAGCAGTACTTC. Its protein is CAWSSGARYEQYF.

The table lists this clone with a count of one. The genes are TRBV6-6 and TRBJ1-1; no clear D. Trimming removed 7 bases from V and 5 bases from J, with 17 bases in between. The germline gives CDR1 MNHNY, CDR2 SVGAGI (reference sequence). The CDR3 has 14 amino acids. The CDR3 DNA follows: TGTGCCAGCACCTTAACTAGGGAAAGGACTGAAGCTTTCTTT. This sequence encodes CASTLTRERTEAFF.

The rearrangement links TRBV11-3 to TRBJ2-3; D might be TRBD1 (6 bases). The V and J ends lost 2 bases and 1 base respectively, with 10 bases between them. Germline V lookup: CDR1 SGHNT, CDR2 YENEEA. The CDR3 consists of 15 residues. The CDR3 loop reads CASSLRSGGTDTQYF. DNA of the CDR3: TGTGCCAGCAGCTTACGATCAGGGGGCACAGATACGCAGTATTTT.

V gene TRBV7-8 combines with J gene TRBJ1-5; 7 bases line up with TRBD1. The CDR3 totals 18 residues. V shed 1 base, J shed 4 bases, and the junction held 13 bases outside the gene matches. CDR1 is SGHVS, CDR2 FQNEAQ, per germline. The CDR3 nucleotides are TGTGCCAGCAGCTTAGTGATGGTAGGCAGGGGGGTGAATCAGCCCCAGCATTTT. It is translated as CASSLVMVGRGVNQPQHF. The full variable domain, completed using reference TRBV7-8 and TRBJ1-5, is GAGVSQSPRYKVAKRGQDVALRCDPISGHVSLFWYQQALGQGPEFLTYFQNEAQLDKSGLPSDRFFAERPEGSVSTLKIQRTQQEDSAVYLCASSLVMVGRGVNQPQHFGDGTRLSIL.

This chain links TRBV25-1 with TRBJ2-7; the match to TRBD1 covers 9 bases. CDR3 length: 15 residues. Trimming at V came to 4 bases and at J to 2 bases, leaving 6 bases not matched to a gene. Germline V CDR1 and CDR2: MGHDK, SYGVNS. CDR3 region: CASSGVGTGPYEQYF. The CDR3 coding sequence is TGTGCCAGCAGTGGCGTGGGGACAGGGCCCTACGAGCAGTACTTC.

This sequence joins TRBV6-1 and TRBJ1-2; possible D gene TRBD1, 5 bases. V was shortened by 0 bases and J by 1 base, with 9 bases between the two germline ends. Germline loops: CDR1 MNHNS, CDR2 SASEGT. This CDR3 has 15 residues. CDR3 nucleotides: TGTGCCAGCAGTGAAGCGCCGGGGGGTAACTATGGCTACACCTTC. It is translated as CASSEAPGGNYGYTF.

The chain has TRBV30 and TRBJ2-1; 9 bases line up with TRBD1. Germline CDR1 and CDR2: GTSNPN and SVGIG (reference sequence). V gave up 3 bases and J gave up 12 bases; unmatched junction bases: 15. The CDR3 contains 15 residues. CDR3: CAWSYRDRVSSGQFF. CDR3 in DNA: TGTGCCTGGAGCTACCGGGACAGGGTGTCGTCTGGGCAGTTCTTC.

This chain joins TRBV19 and TRBJ2-3, with 8 bases aligning to TRBD2. CDR3 length: 15 amino acids. Germline trimming cut 6 bases from V and 2 bases from J; bases unmatched to any gene: 7. Germline V gene lookup returns CDR1 LNHDA and CDR2 SQIVND (reference sequence). CDR3 bases: TGTGCCAGTAGCCAGGGAGCGGGGGACACAGATACGCAGTATTTT. Encoded protein: CASSQGAGDTDTQYF.

This rearrangement joins TRBV19 to TRBJ2-1; a weak D match, TRBD2 (6 bases). Germline CDR1 and CDR2: LNHDA and SQIVND (reference sequence). The V and J ends lost 5 bases and 7 bases respectively, with 12 bases between them. The CDR3 has 13 amino acids. In DNA, the CDR3 is TGTGCCAGTAGTCCGGACTACTTTAATGAGCAGTTCTTC. It encodes CASSPDYFNEQFF.

The genes are TRBV11-3 and TRBJ2-1; D gene ambiguous. V lost 1 base and J 2 bases, leaving 3 bases between the germline ends. Germline CDR1 and CDR2: SGHNT and YENEEA. The CDR3 consists of 13 residues. CDR3 protein: CASSLAAYNEQFF. The CDR3 nucleotides are TGTGCCAGCAGCTTAGCTGCCTACAATGAGCAGTTCTTC.

This clone was seen just once. CDR3: CASMGRGQGDEKLFF. In DNA form, the CDR3 reads TGTGCCAGTATGGGACGGGGACAGGGAGATGAAAAACTGTTTTTT. This chain uses TRBV19 with TRBJ1-4; 9 bases line up with TRBD1. Unmatched junction bases numbered 9, after V lost 7 bases and J lost 6 bases. The CDR3 totals 15 residues. Germline-derived CDR1 and CDR2 are LNHDA and SQIVND (reference sequence).

The chain couples TRBV28 to TRBJ2-7; TRBD2 agrees at 9 bases. The CDR3 length is 16 residues. Trimming took 6 bases from V and 0 from J; bases not matched to a gene: 9. Germline V gene sequence: CDR1 MDHEN, CDR2 SYDVKM. The CDR3 DNA reads as TGTGCCAGCAGCCGGTTTAGCGGGAGCCACTCCTACGAGCAGTACTTC. Amino acids: CASSRFSGSHSYEQYF.

The genes are TRBV29-1 and TRBJ1-4, with D possibly TRBD1 on 6 matching bases. Germline CDR1 reads SQVTM; CDR2 reads ANQGSEA. The V gene lost 6 bases and the J gene lost 4 bases, with 15 bases spanning the gap. The CDR3 extends over 14 amino acids. CDR3 sequence: CSVLGDTSNEKLFF. The CDR3 nucleotides are TGCAGCGTCCTGGGGGACACAAGTAATGAAAAACTGTTTTTT.